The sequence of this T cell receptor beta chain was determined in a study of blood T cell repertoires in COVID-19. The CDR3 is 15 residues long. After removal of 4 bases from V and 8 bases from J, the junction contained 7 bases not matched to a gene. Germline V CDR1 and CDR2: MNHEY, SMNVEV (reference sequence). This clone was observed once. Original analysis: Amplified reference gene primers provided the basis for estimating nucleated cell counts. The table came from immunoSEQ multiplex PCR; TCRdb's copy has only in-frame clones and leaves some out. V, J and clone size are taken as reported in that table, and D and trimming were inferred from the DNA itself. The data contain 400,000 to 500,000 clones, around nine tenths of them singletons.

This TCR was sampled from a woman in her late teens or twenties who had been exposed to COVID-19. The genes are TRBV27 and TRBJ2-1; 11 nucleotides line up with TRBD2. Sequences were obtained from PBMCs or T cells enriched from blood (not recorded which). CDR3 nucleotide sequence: TGTGCCAGCAGTTCGACTAGCGGGAATCGCTATGAGCAGTTCTTC. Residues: CASSSTSGNRYEQFF.